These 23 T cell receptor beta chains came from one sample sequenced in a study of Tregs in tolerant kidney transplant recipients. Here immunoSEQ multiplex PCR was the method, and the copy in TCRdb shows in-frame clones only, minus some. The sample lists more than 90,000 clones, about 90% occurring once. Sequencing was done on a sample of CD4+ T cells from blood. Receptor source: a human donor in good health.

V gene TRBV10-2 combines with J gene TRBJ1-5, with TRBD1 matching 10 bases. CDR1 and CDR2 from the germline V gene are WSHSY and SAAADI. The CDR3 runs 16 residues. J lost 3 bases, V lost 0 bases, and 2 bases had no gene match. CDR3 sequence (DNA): TGCGCCAGCAGTGAGTCGGGACAGGGGTCCAATCAGCCCCAGCATTTT. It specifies CASSESGQGSNQPQHF.

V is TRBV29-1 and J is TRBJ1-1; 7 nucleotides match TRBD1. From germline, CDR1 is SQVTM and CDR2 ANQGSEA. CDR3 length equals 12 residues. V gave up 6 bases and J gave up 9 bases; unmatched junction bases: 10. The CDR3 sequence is CSVTSQGGQAFF. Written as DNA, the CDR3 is TGCAGCGTCACGTCGCAAGGGGGCCAAGCTTTCTTT.

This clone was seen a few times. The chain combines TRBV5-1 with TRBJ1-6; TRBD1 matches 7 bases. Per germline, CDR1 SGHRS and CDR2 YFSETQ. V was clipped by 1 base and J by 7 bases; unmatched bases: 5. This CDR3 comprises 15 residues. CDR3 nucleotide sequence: TGCGCCAGCAGCTTGAGGGACAGTACAAATTCACCCCTCCACTTT. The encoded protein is CASSLRDSTNSPLHF.

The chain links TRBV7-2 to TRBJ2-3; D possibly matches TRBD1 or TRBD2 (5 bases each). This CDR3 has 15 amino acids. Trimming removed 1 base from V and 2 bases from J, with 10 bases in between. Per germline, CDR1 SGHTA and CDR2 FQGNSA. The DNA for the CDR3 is TGTGCCAGCAGCTTAGGGTGGGGACCCACAGATACGCAGTATTTT. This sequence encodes CASSLGWGPTDTQYF.

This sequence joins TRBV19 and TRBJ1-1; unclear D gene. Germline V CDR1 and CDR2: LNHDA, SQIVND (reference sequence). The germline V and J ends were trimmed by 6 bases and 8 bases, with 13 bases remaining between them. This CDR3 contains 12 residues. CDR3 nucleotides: TGTGCCAGTAGGCGGGGATCAAAAGAAGCTTTCTTT. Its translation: CASRRGSKEAFF.

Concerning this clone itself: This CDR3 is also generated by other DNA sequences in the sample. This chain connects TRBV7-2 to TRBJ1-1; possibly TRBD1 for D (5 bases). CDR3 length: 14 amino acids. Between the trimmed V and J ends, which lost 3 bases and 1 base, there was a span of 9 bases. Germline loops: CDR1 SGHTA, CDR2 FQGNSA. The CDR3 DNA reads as TGTGCCAGCAGCTTCCGGCAGGGGAACACTGAAGCTTTCTTT. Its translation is CASSFRQGNTEAFF.

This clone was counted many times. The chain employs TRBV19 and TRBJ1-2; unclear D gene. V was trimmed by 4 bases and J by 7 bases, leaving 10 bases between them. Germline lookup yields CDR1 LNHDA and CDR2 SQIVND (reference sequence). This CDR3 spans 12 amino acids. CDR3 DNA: TGTGCCAGTAGTACCCGATTCGGTGGCTACACCTTC. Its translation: CASSTRFGGYTF.

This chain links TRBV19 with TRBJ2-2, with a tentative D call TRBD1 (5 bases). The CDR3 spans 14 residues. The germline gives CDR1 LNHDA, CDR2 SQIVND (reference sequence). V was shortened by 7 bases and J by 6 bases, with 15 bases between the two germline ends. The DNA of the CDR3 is TGTGCCAGTAAAGAAAGGGGTGGGGCCGGGGAGCTGTTTTTT. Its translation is CASKERGGAGELFF.

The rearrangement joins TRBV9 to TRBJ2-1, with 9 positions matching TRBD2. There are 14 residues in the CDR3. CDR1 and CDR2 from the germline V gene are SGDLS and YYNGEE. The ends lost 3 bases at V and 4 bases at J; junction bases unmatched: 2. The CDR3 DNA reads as TGTGCCAGCAGCGAGGGACTAGCTTACAATGAGCAGTTCTTC. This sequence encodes CASSEGLAYNEQFF.

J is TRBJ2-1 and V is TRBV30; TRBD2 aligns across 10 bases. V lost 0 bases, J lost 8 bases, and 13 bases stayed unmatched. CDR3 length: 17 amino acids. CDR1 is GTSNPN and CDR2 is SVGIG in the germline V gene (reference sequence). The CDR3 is CAWSVRASGGARYEQFF. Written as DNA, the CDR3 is TGTGCCTGGAGTGTACGAGCCAGCGGGGGGGCCCGGTATGAGCAGTTCTTC.

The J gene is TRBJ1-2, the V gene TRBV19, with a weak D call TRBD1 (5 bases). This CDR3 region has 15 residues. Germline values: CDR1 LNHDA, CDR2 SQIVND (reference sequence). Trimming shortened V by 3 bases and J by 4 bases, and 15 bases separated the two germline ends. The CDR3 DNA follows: TGTGCCAGTAGTATTTTTCAGGGCCTCTCCTATGGCTACACCTTC. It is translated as CASSIFQGLSYGYTF.

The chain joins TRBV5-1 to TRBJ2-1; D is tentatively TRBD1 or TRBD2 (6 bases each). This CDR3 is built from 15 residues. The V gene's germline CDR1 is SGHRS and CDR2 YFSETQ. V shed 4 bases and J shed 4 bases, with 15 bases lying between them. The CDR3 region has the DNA TGCGCCAGCAGCCCGGAGGGGGACGGGTACAATGAGCAGTTCTTC. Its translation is CASSPEGDGYNEQFF.

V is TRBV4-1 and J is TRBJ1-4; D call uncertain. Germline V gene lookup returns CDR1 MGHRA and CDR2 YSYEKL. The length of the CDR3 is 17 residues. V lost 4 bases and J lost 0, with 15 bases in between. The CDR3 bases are TGCGCCAGCAGCCCGTCGGGCCCTATTTCAACTAATGAAAAACTGTTTTTT. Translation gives CASSPSGPISTNEKLFF.

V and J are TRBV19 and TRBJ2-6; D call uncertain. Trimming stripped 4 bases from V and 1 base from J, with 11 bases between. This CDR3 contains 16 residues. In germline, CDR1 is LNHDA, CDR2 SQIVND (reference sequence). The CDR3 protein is CASSKMLGSGANVLTF. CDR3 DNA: TGTGCCAGTAGTAAAATGTTGGGGTCTGGGGCCAACGTCCTGACTTTC.

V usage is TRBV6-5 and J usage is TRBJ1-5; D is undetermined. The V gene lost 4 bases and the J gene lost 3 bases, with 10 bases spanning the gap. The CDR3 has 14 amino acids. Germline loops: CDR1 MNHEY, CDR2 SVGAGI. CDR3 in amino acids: CASSLTPSNQPQHF. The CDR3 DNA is TGTGCCAGCAGTTTGACACCATCCAATCAGCCCCAGCATTTT.

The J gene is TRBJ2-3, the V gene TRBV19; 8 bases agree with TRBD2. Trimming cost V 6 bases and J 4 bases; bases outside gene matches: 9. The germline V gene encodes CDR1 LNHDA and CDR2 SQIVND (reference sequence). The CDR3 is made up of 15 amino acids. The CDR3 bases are TGTGCCAGTAGAGTAGGGAGCGGGGGTCCAGATACGCAGTATTTT. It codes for CASRVGSGGPDTQYF.

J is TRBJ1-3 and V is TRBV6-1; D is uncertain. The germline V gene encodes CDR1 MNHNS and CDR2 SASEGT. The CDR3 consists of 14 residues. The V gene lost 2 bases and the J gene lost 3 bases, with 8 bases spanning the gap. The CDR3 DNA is TGTGCCAGCAGTGAAATGCACAGTGGAAACACCATATATTTT. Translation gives CASSEMHSGNTIYF.

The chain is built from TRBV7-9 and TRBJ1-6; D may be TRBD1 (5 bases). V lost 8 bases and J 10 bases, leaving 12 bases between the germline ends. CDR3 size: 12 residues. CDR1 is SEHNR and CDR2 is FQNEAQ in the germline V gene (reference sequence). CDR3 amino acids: CASGHGDSPLHF. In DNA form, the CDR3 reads TGTGCCAGCGGTCATGGGGACTCACCCCTCCACTTT. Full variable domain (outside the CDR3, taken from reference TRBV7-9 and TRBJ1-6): DTGVSQNPRHKITKRGQNVTFRCDPISEHNRLYWYRQTLGQGPEFLTYFQNEAQLEKSRLLSDRFSAERPKGSFSTLEIQRTEQGDSAMYLCASGHGDSPLHFGNGTRLTVT.

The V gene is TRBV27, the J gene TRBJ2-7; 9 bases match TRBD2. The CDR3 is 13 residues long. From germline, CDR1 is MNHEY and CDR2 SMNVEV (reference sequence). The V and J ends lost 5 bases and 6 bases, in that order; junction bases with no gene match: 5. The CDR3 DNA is TGTGCCAGCAGTCCTCGACTAGCGGCCGAGCAGTACTTC. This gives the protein CASSPRLAAEQYF.

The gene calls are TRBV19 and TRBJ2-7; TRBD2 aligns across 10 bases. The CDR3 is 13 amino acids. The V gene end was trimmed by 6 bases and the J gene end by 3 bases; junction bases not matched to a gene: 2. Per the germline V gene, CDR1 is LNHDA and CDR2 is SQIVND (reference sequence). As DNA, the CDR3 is TGTGCCAGTAGGCCTAGCGGGAGCTACGAGCAGTACTTC. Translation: CASRPSGSYEQYF.

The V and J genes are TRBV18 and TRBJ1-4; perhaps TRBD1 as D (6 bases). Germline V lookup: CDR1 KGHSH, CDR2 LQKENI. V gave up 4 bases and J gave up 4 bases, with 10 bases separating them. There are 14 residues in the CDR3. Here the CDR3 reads CASSRGALNEKLFF. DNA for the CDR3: TGTGCCAGCTCACGGGGGGCCCTTAATGAAAAACTGTTTTTT.

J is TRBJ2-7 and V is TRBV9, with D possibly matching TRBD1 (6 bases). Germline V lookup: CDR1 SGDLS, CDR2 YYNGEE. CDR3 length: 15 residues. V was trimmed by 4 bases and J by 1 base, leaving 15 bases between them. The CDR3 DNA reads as TGTGCCAGCAGCCCTCACAGGGTGCAGTCCTACGAGCAGTACTTC. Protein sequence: CASSPHRVQSYEQYF.

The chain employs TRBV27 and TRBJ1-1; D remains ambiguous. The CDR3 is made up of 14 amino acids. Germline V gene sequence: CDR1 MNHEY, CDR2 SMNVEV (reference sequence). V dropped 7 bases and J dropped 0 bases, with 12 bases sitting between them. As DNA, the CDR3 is TGTGCCAGCAACCGCGGTAAAATGAACACTGAAGCTTTCTTT. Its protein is CASNRGKMNTEAFF.